This T cell receptor beta chain derives from a study of chemoradiotherapy in HPV16-positive cancers. Overall study results and limits: In HPV16-positive patients, HPV-responsive T-cell expansion tracked better recurrence-free survival.

Samples were taken several times over chemoradiotherapy. V trimming: 4 bases; J trimming: 2 bases; junction bases outside the gene matches: 5. The CDR3 spans 16 residues. CDR1 SGHDN and CDR2 FVKESK come from the germline V gene. Sequencing was performed with immunoSEQ multiplex PCR; in TCRdb, only in-frame clones are kept and a portion is missing. The sample lists 9,000 to 15,000 clones, around three quarters occurring once. Details on this clone: The antigen is undetermined.

The chain joins TRBV14 to TRBJ2-6, with 7 bases matching TRBD2. The clonotype comes from a human donor with HPV-associated anogenital cancer. Collection took place from a patient who underwent chemoradiotherapy. CDR3 region: CASSPLGGTGANVLTF. CDR3 coding DNA: TGTGCCAGCAGCCCCCTGGGAGGGACTGGGGCCAACGTCCTGACTTTC.